Below, 28 T cell receptor beta chains from the same sample are listed, as sequenced in a study of cytomegalovirus exposure and HLA in healthy donors. Libraries were prepared by immunoSEQ multiplex PCR; TCRdb keeps only in-frame clonotypes and omits some of them. The sample lists approximately 210,000 clones, more than 70% seen once, with 1.4% to 1.5% in the top ten. Sequencing was performed on PBMCs. The receptors derive from a young woman in good health and CMV-seronegative.

V is TRBV7-9 and J is TRBJ2-3; TRBD1 agrees at 7 bases. The germline V gene has CDR1 SEHNR and CDR2 FQNEAQ (reference sequence). The CDR3 has 16 residues. J lost 4 bases, V lost 4 bases, and 11 bases had no gene match. CDR3 sequence reads: CASSSRWTGIPDTQYF. The DNA for the CDR3 is TGTGCCAGCAGCTCCAGATGGACAGGAATCCCAGATACGCAGTATTTT.

The chain combines TRBV27 with TRBJ1-1; D is possibly TRBD1 (6 bases). The CDR3 spans 13 residues. Germline V lookup: CDR1 MNHEY, CDR2 SMNVEV (reference sequence). Trimming took 1 base from V and 3 from J, leaving 6 bases between them. Here the CDR3 DNA reads TGTGCCAGCAGTTTATACAGGGACACTGAAGCTTTCTTT. It translates to CASSLYRDTEAFF.

This clone was observed once. The CDR3 DNA reads TGTGCCTGGAGTGTAAGAGGTCGGAGAGAAGCTTTCTTT. As protein: CAWSVRGRREAFF. The chain uses TRBV30 and TRBJ1-1, with D hard to call. V was shortened by 0 bases and J by 8 bases, with 13 bases between the two germline ends. This CDR3 region has 13 residues. CDR1 is GTSNPN, CDR2 SVGIG, per germline (reference sequence). Together with reference TRBV30 and TRBJ1-1, the CDR3 gives the full variable domain: SQTIHQWPATLVQPVGSPLSLECTVEGTSNPNLYWYRQAAGRGLQLLFYSVGIGQISSEVPQNLSASRPQDRQFILSSKKLLLSDSGFYLCAWSVRGRREAFFGQGTRLTVV.

The rearrangement uses TRBV27 and TRBJ2-3, with 7 bases that match TRBD1. In germline, CDR1 is MNHEY, CDR2 SMNVEV (reference sequence). The length of the CDR3 is 17 residues. After removal of 6 bases from V and 0 bases from J, the junction contained 12 bases not matched to a gene. CDR3 coding DNA: TGTGCCAGCAGCCTCCTGGGGACAGACTATAGCACAGATACGCAGTATTTT. Its protein product is CASSLLGTDYSTDTQYF.

This chain joins TRBV4-2 and TRBJ2-7, with D tentatively TRBD2 (5 bases). Germline V gene sequence: CDR1 LGHNA, CDR2 YNFKEQ. The CDR3 spans 15 residues. Trimming pared 0 bases from V and 2 bases from J, leaving 11 bases between. CDR3: CASSQESSGAYEQYF. For the CDR3, the DNA is TGTGCCAGCAGCCAAGAATCGAGCGGCGCCTACGAGCAGTACTTC.

This sequence joins TRBV13 and TRBJ1-1; no reliable D call. Germline lookup yields CDR1 PRHDT and CDR2 FYEKMQ (reference sequence). The CDR3 length is 14 residues. With 8 bases removed from V and 4 bases from J, the gap between germline ends came to 17 bases. The CDR3 DNA sequence: TGTGCCAGCCTCACAATCCCTTACGCCACTGAAGCTTTCTTT. Translation gives CASLTIPYATEAFF.

The chain has TRBV19 and TRBJ1-2, with 9 bases lining up with TRBD1. The J segment lost 1 base and the V segment lost 5 bases, leaving 8 bases of the junction unmatched. CDR3 length equals 16 residues. Germline CDR1 is LNHDA and CDR2 is SQIVND (reference sequence). CDR3 sequence (DNA): TGTGCCAGTAGTTTAGTCCGGGACAGGGATAACTATGGCTACACCTTC. It encodes CASSLVRDRDNYGYTF.

The chain recombines TRBV18 with TRBJ2-7, with 8 bases aligning to TRBD2. V gave up 0 bases and J gave up 3 bases; unmatched junction bases: 7. The CDR3 is 16 residues long. Germline V gene sequence: CDR1 KGHSH, CDR2 LQKENI. The DNA for the CDR3 is TGTGCCAGCTCACCACCGATAGGTAGCGGGGTCTACGAGCAGTACTTC. Its translation: CASSPPIGSGVYEQYF.

The V gene is TRBV25-1, the J gene TRBJ2-3, with 10 bases matching TRBD2. Per the germline V gene, CDR1 is MGHDK and CDR2 is SYGVNS. Unmatched junction bases numbered 7, after V lost 2 bases and J lost 2 bases. The CDR3 spans 17 residues. The CDR3 here is CASSEAGLASITDTQYF. In DNA, the CDR3 is TGTGCCAGCAGTGAAGCGGGACTAGCGTCTATCACAGATACGCAGTATTTT.

The rearrangement links TRBV10-2 to TRBJ2-3, with a tentative D call TRBD1 (6 bases). V was shortened by 6 bases and J by 2 bases, with 21 bases between the two germline ends. Germline V gene data show CDR1 as WSHSY and CDR2 as SAAADI. CDR3 length: 17 amino acids. The DNA of the CDR3 is TGCGCCAGCAGCACCCCTGCGAACAGGGCGTACACAGATACGCAGTATTTT. It translates to CASSTPANRAYTDTQYF.

The CDR3 region is CASSLAASGAFPGELFF. The CDR3, as DNA: TGTGCCAGCAGCTTAGCGGCTAGCGGGGCCTTCCCCGGGGAGCTGTTTTTT. V is TRBV11-3 and J is TRBJ2-2, with 9 bases lining up with TRBD2. The CDR3 consists of 17 residues. V dropped 1 base and J dropped 6; count of bases not matched to a gene: 9. Looked up from germline, CDR1 is SGHNT and CDR2 is YENEEA.

V and J are TRBV6-1 and TRBJ1-2; D not certain. Germline-derived CDR1 and CDR2 are MNHNS and SASEGT. The CDR3 runs 14 residues. Trimming stripped 0 bases from V and 8 bases from J, with 13 bases between. The CDR3 DNA follows: TGTGCCAGCAGTGAAGCTGAAGACATATGGGGCTACACCTTC. Protein: CASSEAEDIWGYTF.

CDR3 sequence: CASSTTGGPDNEQFF. CDR3 DNA sequence: TGCGCCAGCAGCACCACGGGAGGGCCTGACAATGAGCAGTTCTTC. This sequence joins TRBV4-1 and TRBJ2-1; 8 bases align to TRBD2. Germline CDR1 MGHRA, CDR2 YSYEKL. The length of the CDR3 is 15 residues. The trim removed 5 bases at V and 5 bases at J, leaving 8 bases unmatched.

V is TRBV19 and J is TRBJ2-7; a possible D gene is TRBD1 (6 bases). The CDR3 length is 13 residues. Per the germline V gene, CDR1 is LNHDA and CDR2 is SQIVND (reference sequence). V was pared by 3 bases and J by 3 bases, with 9 bases between. The DNA for the CDR3 is TGTGCCAGTAGTATGGCAGGGGACTACGAGCAGTACTTC. This encodes CASSMAGDYEQYF. The variable domain in full, with the rest retrieved from reference TRBV19 and TRBJ2-7, is DGGITQSPKYLFRKEGQNVTLSCEQNLNHDAMYWYRQDPGQGLRLIYYSQIVNDFQKGDIAEGYSVSREKKESFPLTVTSAQKNPTAFYLCASSMAGDYEQYFGPGTRLTVT.

The chain employs TRBV7-3 and TRBJ2-2; D is possibly TRBD1 (5 bases). The germline V gene has CDR1 SGHTA and CDR2 FQGTGA. The CDR3 loop spans 16 amino acids. With 4 bases removed from V and 4 bases from J, the gap between germline ends came to 16 bases. Here the CDR3 DNA reads TGTGCCAGCAGCTCCCGCAGGGCGTTGGGCACCGGGGAGCTGTTTTTT. It codes for CASSSRRALGTGELFF. The complete variable domain, with remaining parts taken from reference TRBV7-3 and TRBJ2-2, reads GAGVSQTPSNKVTEKGKYVELRCDPISGHTALYWYRQSLGQGPEFLIYFQGTGAADDSGLPNDRFFAVRPEGSVSTLKIQRTERGDSAVYLCASSSRRALGTGELFFGEGSRLTVL.

This clone was found once. The chain employs TRBV5-1 and TRBJ2-1, with 9 bases fitting TRBD1. Per germline, CDR1 SGHRS and CDR2 YFSETQ. The CDR3 is made up of 17 amino acids. Unmatched junction bases numbered 11, after V lost 4 bases and J lost 3 bases. DNA of the CDR3: TGCGCCAGCAGCGACGGGTCCGGGACAGGGATCTACAATGAGCAGTTCTTC. Protein: CASSDGSGTGIYNEQFF. Using reference TRBV5-1 and TRBJ2-1 for the parts outside the CDR3, the full variable domain is KAGVTQTPRYLIKTRGQQVTLSCSPISGHRSVSWYQQTPGQGLQFLFEYFSETQRNKGNFPGRFSGRQFSNSRSEMNVSTLELGDSALYLCASSDGSGTGIYNEQFFGPGTRLTVL.

CDR3 residues: CASSEGHHYEQYF. The CDR3 coding sequence is TGTGCCAGCAGCGAGGGACACCACTACGAGCAGTACTTC. The chain carries TRBV9 and TRBJ2-7, with D possibly being TRBD1 (6 bases). CDR1 SGDLS and CDR2 YYNGEE come from the germline V gene. The CDR3 has 13 amino acids. The ends were cut back, 3 bases at V and 3 bases at J, with 10 bases in the middle. Full variable domain (outside the CDR3, taken from reference TRBV9 and TRBJ2-7): DSGVTQTPKHLITATGQRVTLRCSPRSGDLSVYWYQQSLDQGLQFLIQYYNGEERAKGNILERFSAQQFPDLHSELNLSSLELGDSALYFCASSEGHHYEQYFGPGTRLTVT.

This rearrangement joins TRBV19 to TRBJ2-7, with 9 bases fitting TRBD2. Losses at the gene ends were 1 base for V and 6 bases for J; bases not matched to a gene: 13. The germline V gene encodes CDR1 LNHDA and CDR2 SQIVND (reference sequence). This CDR3 is built from 17 residues. The CDR3 DNA sequence: TGTGCCAGTAGTATAGGGAGAGGCGAGCGGGGGGCCCGCGAGCAGTACTTC. This sequence encodes CASSIGRGERGAREQYF.

A note on this clone: Compared with germline, one end of the junction differs, possibly owing to a read error. The J gene is TRBJ2-5, the V gene TRBV18; no reliable D call. Germline lookup yields CDR1 KGHSH and CDR2 LQKENI. The length of the CDR3 is 15 residues. This CDR3 reads CASSPDVAGQGTQYF. CDR3 DNA sequence: TGTGCCAGCTCCCCCGACGTGGCTGGGCAAGGGACCCAGTACTTC.

The chain has TRBV7-6 and TRBJ2-3; D unresolved. The germline V gene has CDR1 SGHVS and CDR2 FNYEAQ. V lost 1 base, J lost 3 bases, and 5 bases lay in between. The CDR3 is 13 residues long. DNA of the CDR3: TGTGCCAGCAGCTTAGACTCAACAGATACGCAGTATTTT. Protein product: CASSLDSTDTQYF.

The rearrangement links TRBV28 to TRBJ2-1; 7 bases map to TRBD1. This CDR3 region has 20 residues. V trimming: 8 bases; J trimming: 0 bases; junction bases outside the gene matches: 22. From germline, CDR1 is MDHEN and CDR2 SYDVKM. This CDR3 is CASLSWDRGALGASYNEQFF. The CDR3 bases are TGTGCCAGCCTCTCATGGGACAGAGGGGCGTTGGGAGCCTCCTACAATGAGCAGTTCTTC.

This clone was seen once. The V and J genes are TRBV6-1 and TRBJ1-5, with a possible D match to TRBD1 (5 bases). Germline V gives CDR1 MNHNS, CDR2 SASEGT. Deletions cut 5 bases from V and 6 bases from J, with 14 bases between. The length of the CDR3 is 14 residues. CDR3 sequence: CASSRGRVAQPQHF. In nucleotides, the CDR3 is TGTGCCAGCAGTAGGGGCAGGGTAGCTCAGCCCCAGCATTTT.

J is TRBJ2-3 and V is TRBV5-6; 13 nucleotides line up with TRBD2. The germline V gene encodes CDR1 SGHDT and CDR2 YYEEEE. The J segment lost 5 bases and the V segment lost 2 bases, leaving 2 bases of the junction unmatched. The CDR3 is made up of 15 amino acids. This CDR3 reads CASSLLAGGVDTQYF. The CDR3 DNA sequence: TGTGCCAGCAGCTTACTAGCGGGAGGGGTAGATACGCAGTATTTT.

The CDR3 sequence is CASSVTAEWRETQYF. The CDR3 DNA is TGTGCCAGCAGCGTAACAGCGGAGTGGCGAGAGACCCAGTACTTC. The rearrangement links TRBV9 to TRBJ2-5, with D perhaps matching TRBD2 (5 bases). The germline V gene has CDR1 SGDLS and CDR2 YYNGEE. The CDR3 totals 15 residues. Trimming took off 1 base at V and 4 bases at J, with 14 bases between the two ends.

The chain combines TRBV28 with TRBJ1-2, with TRBD1 identical over 8 bases. This CDR3 is 16 amino acids long. V shed 5 bases, J shed 4 bases, and the junction held 12 bases outside the gene matches. From germline, CDR1 is MDHEN and CDR2 SYDVKM. The CDR3 spells CASSTQGAQGLYGYTF. The CDR3 DNA reads TGTGCCAGCAGTACTCAGGGGGCGCAGGGCCTCTATGGCTACACCTTC.

This chain links TRBV7-2 with TRBJ2-7, with TRBD2 matching over 13 bases. Germline CDR1 and CDR2: SGHTA and FQGNSA. The CDR3 is made up of 18 amino acids. J was trimmed by 2 bases and V by 2 bases; bases with no gene match: 9. DNA of the CDR3: TGTGCCAGCAGCTTAAGCCGGACTAGCGGGAGTTTCACCTACGAGCAGTACTTC. Translated: CASSLSRTSGSFTYEQYF. Using reference TRBV7-2 and TRBJ2-7 for the parts outside the CDR3, the full variable domain is GAGVSQSPSNKVTEKGKDVELRCDPISGHTALYWYRQSLGQGLEFLIYFQGNSAPDKSGLPSDRFSAERTGGSVSTLTIQRTQQEDSAVYLCASSLSRTSGSFTYEQYFGPGTRLTVT.

The chain carries TRBV7-2 and TRBJ2-7; D gene ambiguous. V was shortened by 4 bases and J by 0 bases, with 7 bases between the two germline ends. Germline V CDR1 and CDR2: SGHTA, FQGNSA. This CDR3 has 13 residues. The CDR3 coding sequence is TGTGCCAGCAGCTCTCTAAGCTCCTACGAGCAGTACTTC. This codes for CASSSLSSYEQYF. Full variable domain (outside the CDR3, taken from reference TRBV7-2 and TRBJ2-7): GAGVSQSPSNKVTEKGKDVELRCDPISGHTALYWYRQSLGQGLEFLIYFQGNSAPDKSGLPSDRFSAERTGGSVSTLTIQRTQQEDSAVYLCASSSLSSYEQYFGPGTRLTVT.

The V and J genes are TRBV5-1 and TRBJ1-2; tentatively, D is TRBD1 (5 bases). V was trimmed by 1 base and J by 7 bases, leaving 17 bases between them. This CDR3 is 15 amino acids long. The germline V gene has CDR1 SGHRS and CDR2 YFSETQ. The CDR3 DNA is TGCGCCAGCAGCTTGTCATCAGGGATTGAAGGTGGCTACACCTTC. It is translated as CASSLSSGIEGGYTF.